This T cell receptor (beta chain) was found in a study of blood T cell repertoires in COVID-19. As for the study in general: Sources were T cells, B-cell-depleted T cells, or PBMCs; the material itself was cDNA or gDNA.

Seattle researchers signed up patients amid active infection and tracked them longitudinally. Some clones are missing from TCRdb's copy, which holds only in-frame ones; the method was immunoSEQ multiplex PCR. The data show roughly 41,000 clones, roughly 80% seen once. The TCR was taken from a man aged 60-69 years with COVID-19, enrolled during active disease. The sequenced material came from peripheral blood.

This CDR3 reads CASSYFGSVNQPQHF. The CDR3 nucleotides are TGTGCCAGCAGTTACTTCGGGTCGGTGAATCAGCCCCAGCATTTT. The chain uses TRBV6-6 and TRBJ1-5; D uncertain. CDR3 size: 15 residues. Trimming took off 1 base at V and 4 bases at J, with 11 bases between the two ends. Germline CDR1 MNHNY, CDR2 SVGAGI (reference sequence).